This T cell receptor beta chain was sequenced for a study of T cell repertoires in cytomegalovirus infection. About the study: Matching HLA type, along with CMV infection, was indicated by public TCR beta signatures.

On this clonotype itself: Its antigen is unknown.

V dropped 6 bases and J dropped 8; count of bases not matched to a gene: 12. This CDR3 region has 17 residues. Germline CDR1 and CDR2: MNHEY and SMNVEV (reference sequence). TCRdb used MiXCR to reprocess the reads, holding one entry per CDR3 protein. The table includes under 300,000 distinct CDR3 sequences, 22% detected once. This TCR came from a human donor in good health (CMV status not recorded). Some clones in this sample may be carry-over from other donors' samples. The V call is TRBV27, the J call TRBJ2-1; 14 nucleotides match TRBD2. The sequencing here drew on cultured PBMCs, taken from culture after CMV antigen stimulation. The CDR3 nucleotides read TGTGCCAGCAGCCCCATCTTCGGGGGACTAGCGGGGGATGAGCAGTTCTTC. Amino acids: CASSPIFGGLAGDEQFF.